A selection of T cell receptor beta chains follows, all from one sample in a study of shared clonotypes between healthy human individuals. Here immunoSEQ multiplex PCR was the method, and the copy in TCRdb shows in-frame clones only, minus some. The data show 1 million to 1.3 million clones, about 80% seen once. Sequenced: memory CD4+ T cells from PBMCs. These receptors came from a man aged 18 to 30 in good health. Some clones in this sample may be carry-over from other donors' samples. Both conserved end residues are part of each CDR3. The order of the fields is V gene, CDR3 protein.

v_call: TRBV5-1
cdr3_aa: CASSLAAELYEQYF

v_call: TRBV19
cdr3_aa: CASSMGAERIQPQHF

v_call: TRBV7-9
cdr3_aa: CASSLMGSGQPQHF

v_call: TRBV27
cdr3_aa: CASSLSGLGNTEAFF

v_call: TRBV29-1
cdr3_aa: CSVEQGGYTF

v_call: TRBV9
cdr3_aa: CASSIGLNTEAFF

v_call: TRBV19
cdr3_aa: CASKGATRSNQPQHF

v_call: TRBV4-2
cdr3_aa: CASSQDPRGSGELFF

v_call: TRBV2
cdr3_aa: CASSVTERAGELFF

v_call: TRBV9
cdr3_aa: CASSPQAFNTEAFF

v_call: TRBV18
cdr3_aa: CASSQGQGPGNTIYF

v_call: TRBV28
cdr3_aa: CASSLWASGRNKNEQFF

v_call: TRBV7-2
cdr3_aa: CASSAAQVRPQHF

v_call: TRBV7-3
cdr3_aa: CASSPLGGGQNEQFF

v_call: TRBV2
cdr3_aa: CASSEERNQPQHF

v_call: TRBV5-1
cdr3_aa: CASSLRQGTGELFF

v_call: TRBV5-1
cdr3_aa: CASSPGTLYNEQFF

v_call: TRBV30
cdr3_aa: CAWRGPYNEQFF

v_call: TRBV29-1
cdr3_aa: CSVGQGNNQPQHF

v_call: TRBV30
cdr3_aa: CAWSVTRSTQETQYF

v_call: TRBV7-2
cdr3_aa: CASSGSGPGPDTQYF

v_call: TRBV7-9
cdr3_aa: CASSFWTGSSGNTIYF

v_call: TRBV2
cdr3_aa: CASSFTAISYEQYF

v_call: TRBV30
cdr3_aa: CAWRDRGTYEQYF

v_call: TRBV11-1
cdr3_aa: CASSEIIQAGANVLTF

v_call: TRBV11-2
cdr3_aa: CASGGQGSFNEQFF

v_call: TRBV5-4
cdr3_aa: CASSFEVGSEQFF

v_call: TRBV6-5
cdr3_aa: CASSPLIESEAFF

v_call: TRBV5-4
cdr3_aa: CASSSVQNYGYTF